These 21 T cell receptor beta chains came from one sample sequenced in a study of cytomegalovirus exposure and HLA in healthy donors. This PCR relied on a set of 60 Vbeta primers and 13 Jbeta primers. The method was immunoSEQ multiplex PCR; TCRdb's version includes in-frame clones alone and lacks a portion of them. The repertoire holds 120,000 to 150,000 clones, with about four fifths as singletons. Sequenced: PBMCs. These receptor sequences come from a female donor in good health and CMV-seronegative.

The chain has TRBV19 and TRBJ1-5, with D possibly matching TRBD1 (5 bases). The V and J ends lost 6 bases and 4 bases respectively, with 16 bases between them. CDR1 and CDR2 from the germline V gene are LNHDA and SQIVND (reference sequence). The CDR3 extends over 15 amino acids. The chain's CDR3 is CASSFIGGTNQPQHF. The CDR3 DNA reads TGTGCCAGTAGCTTTATCGGAGGGACTAATCAGCCCCAGCATTTT.

This chain joins TRBV13 and TRBJ2-7; 11 positions agree with TRBD1. The CDR3 has 14 residues. From germline, CDR1 is PRHDT and CDR2 FYEKMQ (reference sequence). The junction had 5 bases not matched to a gene; V was cut back by 4 bases and J by 6 bases. CDR3 in amino acids: CASSSRDRGCEQYF. The CDR3 bases are TGTGCCAGCAGCTCCCGGGACAGGGGGTGCGAGCAGTACTTC.

V usage is TRBV2 and J usage is TRBJ2-7; the D gene is possibly TRBD2 (6 bases). V was shortened by 4 bases and J by 1 base, with 11 bases between the two germline ends. CDR1 SNHLY and CDR2 FYNNEI come from the germline V gene. This CDR3 has 14 amino acids. This chain's CDR3 is CASSAGRGSYEQYF. CDR3 sequence (DNA): TGTGCCAGCAGTGCGGGACGGGGGTCCTACGAGCAGTACTTC.

This clone occurred a few times. This chain joins TRBV19 and TRBJ2-2; no definite D call. This CDR3 contains 13 residues. The germline V and J ends were trimmed by 4 bases and 1 base, with 4 bases remaining between them. From germline, CDR1 is LNHDA and CDR2 SQIVND (reference sequence). CDR3 sequence (DNA): TGTGCCAGTAGTAGACAGAACACCGGGGAGCTGTTTTTT. Protein product: CASSRQNTGELFF.

Only a few counts were recorded for this clone. V usage is TRBV10-3 and J usage is TRBJ2-1; 7 bases are shared with TRBD2. V was pared by 5 bases and J by 2 bases, with 3 bases of the junction left unmatched. This CDR3 is built from 14 residues. From germline, CDR1 is ENHRY and CDR2 SYGVKD. In nucleotides, the CDR3 is TGTGCCATCAGTCCCGGGACTACCTACAATGAGCAGTTCTTC. It translates to CAISPGTTYNEQFF.

The chain links TRBV9 to TRBJ2-3; perhaps TRBD2 as D (6 bases). Looked up from germline, CDR1 is SGDLS and CDR2 is YYNGEE. The CDR3 length is 16 residues. The V and J ends lost 0 bases and 1 base respectively, with 12 bases between them. This CDR3 is CASSVVEGLRTDTQYF. The CDR3 bases are TGTGCCAGCAGCGTAGTGGAGGGTCTTCGCACAGATACGCAGTATTTT.

Regarding this clone: A junction boundary mismatches the germline segment, possibly from a read error. This chain connects TRBV7-7 to TRBJ2-1; TRBD2 is a possible D gene (5 bases). The CDR3 is 14 amino acids. Germline-derived CDR1 and CDR2 are SSHAT and FNYEAQ (reference sequence). The CDR3 nucleotides read TGTGCTAGCAGCGTCAGCGCGGGTTACAATGAGCAGTTCTTC. It specifies CASSVSAGYNEQFF.

The gene calls are TRBV19 and TRBJ1-2, with D tentatively TRBD1 (5 bases). V was clipped by 6 bases and J by 0 bases, with 17 bases between them. The CDR3 length is 16 residues. From germline, CDR1 is LNHDA and CDR2 SQIVND (reference sequence). CDR3 nucleotide sequence: TGTGCCAGTAGAGGGACTCGTCGGGGTACTAACTATGGCTACACCTTC. Translated, it gives CASRGTRRGTNYGYTF.

The chain couples TRBV18 to TRBJ1-5, with a tentative D call TRBD1 (5 bases). The CDR3 has 19 residues. V dropped 3 bases and J dropped 5 bases, with 26 bases sitting between them. Germline CDR1 KGHSH, CDR2 LQKENI. The CDR3: CASSPVGGARGWGDQPQHF. CDR3 bases: TGTGCCAGCTCACCCGTAGGAGGGGCAAGGGGTTGGGGCGATCAGCCCCAGCATTTT.

The chain joins TRBV19 to TRBJ1-6, with a tentative D call TRBD1 (5 bases). CDR3 size: 16 residues. CDR1 is LNHDA and CDR2 is SQIVND in the germline V gene (reference sequence). The V and J ends lost 5 bases and 0 bases respectively, with 11 bases between them. CDR3 protein: CASSGNRSSYNSPLHF. CDR3 DNA sequence: TGTGCCAGTAGTGGTAACAGGAGCTCCTATAATTCACCCCTCCACTTT.

The CDR3 region is CASSLDAWGGAGTDTQYF. Here the CDR3 DNA reads TGCGCCAGCAGCTTGGACGCTTGGGGGGGCGCGGGGACAGATACGCAGTATTTT. The chain carries TRBV5-1 and TRBJ2-3; D perhaps matches TRBD2 (7 bases). This CDR3 has 18 residues. V was clipped by 0 bases and J by 3 bases, with 20 bases between them. Germline CDR1 reads SGHRS; CDR2 reads YFSETQ. Looking up the rest from reference TRBV5-1 and TRBJ2-3 gives the full variable domain: KAGVTQTPRYLIKTRGQQVTLSCSPISGHRSVSWYQQTPGQGLQFLFEYFSETQRNKGNFPGRFSGRQFSNSRSEMNVSTLELGDSALYLCASSLDAWGGAGTDTQYFGPGTRLTVL.

The chain couples TRBV4-1 to TRBJ2-1; 12 bases are a match to TRBD1. With V trimmed by 3 bases and J by 6 bases, 9 bases remained unmatched. The CDR3 consists of 17 residues. CDR1 and CDR2 from the germline V gene are MGHRA and YSYEKL. The CDR3 loop reads CASSHRLGQGAFNEQFF. DNA for the CDR3: TGCGCCAGCAGCCACAGATTGGGACAGGGGGCTTTCAATGAGCAGTTCTTC.

The rearrangement uses TRBV4-1 and TRBJ1-5; D remains ambiguous. The V end lost 0 bases, the J end lost 1 base, and 10 bases lay between the germline ends. CDR1 MGHRA and CDR2 YSYEKL come from the germline V gene. The CDR3 totals 16 residues. CDR3 nucleotides: TGCGCCAGCAGCCAAGATTCCACCCGGAGCAATCAGCCCCAGCATTTT. This sequence encodes CASSQDSTRSNQPQHF.

The CDR3 DNA reads TGTGCCAGCAGTTACAGGGGGTCCTACAATGAGCAGTTCTTC. It encodes CASSYRGSYNEQFF. The chain employs TRBV6-6 and TRBJ2-1; D might be TRBD1 (6 bases). V gave up 2 bases and J gave up 1 base, with 6 bases separating them. The CDR3 totals 14 residues. The germline gives CDR1 MNHNY, CDR2 SVGAGI (reference sequence).

This clone was detected once. At the DNA level, this CDR3 is encoded by other sequences in the same sample as well. V usage is TRBV7-2 and J usage is TRBJ1-5; a possible D gene is TRBD1 (5 bases). Germline CDR1 SGHTA, CDR2 FQGNSA. CDR3 length equals 14 residues. Trimming took 3 bases from V and 4 from J, leaving 10 bases between them. CDR3 loop: CASSFDSSNQPQHF. The CDR3 DNA follows: TGTGCCAGCAGCTTTGACAGTTCAAATCAGCCCCAGCATTTT.

V and J are TRBV9 and TRBJ2-1; unclear D gene. V was clipped by 2 bases and J by 0 bases, with 3 bases between them. The CDR3 is 13 amino acids. Germline CDR1 SGDLS, CDR2 YYNGEE. CDR3 region: CASSVYSYNEQFF. The CDR3 DNA follows: TGTGCCAGCAGCGTTTACTCCTACAATGAGCAGTTCTTC. The full variable domain, its missing parts supplied by reference TRBV9 and TRBJ2-1, is DSGVTQTPKHLITATGQRVTLRCSPRSGDLSVYWYQQSLDQGLQFLIQYYNGEERAKGNILERFSAQQFPDLHSELNLSSLELGDSALYFCASSVYSYNEQFFGPGTRLTVL.

V and J are TRBV30 and TRBJ1-5; a weak D match, TRBD1 (6 bases). Trimming left V 2 bases short and J 8 bases short, with 13 bases between. The CDR3 sequence is 13 residues long. Germline V gene sequence: CDR1 GTSNPN, CDR2 SVGIG (reference sequence). CDR3 protein: CAWSKDRMEPQHF. The CDR3 region has the DNA TGTGCCTGGAGTAAAGACAGGATGGAGCCCCAGCATTTT.

This chain links TRBV27 with TRBJ2-1; 7 bases map to TRBD2. CDR1 and CDR2 from the germline V gene are MNHEY and SMNVEV (reference sequence). The CDR3 length is 16 residues. The V gene end was trimmed by 1 base and the J gene end by 8 bases; junction bases not matched to a gene: 11. The CDR3 loop reads CASSLFPPPGRDEQFF. CDR3 coding DNA: TGTGCCAGCAGTTTATTCCCCCCCCCGGGGAGGGATGAGCAGTTCTTC.

Worth noting for this clone: One junction end does not reproduce the germline sequence, and a read error may be involved. V usage is TRBV7-7 and J usage is TRBJ1-4; tentative D call: TRBD1 (5 bases). CDR3 size: 17 residues. Germline V gene data show CDR1 as SSHAT and CDR2 as FNYEAQ (reference sequence). Here the CDR3 reads CASSLGAGTTTNEKLFF. The DNA of the CDR3 is TGTGCTAGCAGCTTAGGTGCGGGGACTACAACTAATGAAAAACTGTTTTTT.

The J gene is TRBJ2-7, the V gene TRBV7-2, with D unresolved. The CDR3 extends over 12 amino acids. Trimming pared 5 bases from V and 2 bases from J, leaving 7 bases between. Germline assignment: CDR1 SGHTA and CDR2 FQGNSA. The DNA of the CDR3 is TGTGCCAGCAGCGCATCTACCTACGAGCAGTACTTC. This encodes CASSASTYEQYF.

The chain links TRBV5-1 to TRBJ2-7; D is perhaps TRBD1 (6 bases). The CDR3 totals 14 residues. Germline V gene sequence: CDR1 SGHRS, CDR2 YFSETQ. V lost 0 bases and J lost 6, with 13 bases in between. CDR3 sequence (DNA): TGCGCCAGCAGCTTGGAATTGGGGGCCTGCGAGCAGTACTTC. It yields the protein CASSLELGACEQYF.